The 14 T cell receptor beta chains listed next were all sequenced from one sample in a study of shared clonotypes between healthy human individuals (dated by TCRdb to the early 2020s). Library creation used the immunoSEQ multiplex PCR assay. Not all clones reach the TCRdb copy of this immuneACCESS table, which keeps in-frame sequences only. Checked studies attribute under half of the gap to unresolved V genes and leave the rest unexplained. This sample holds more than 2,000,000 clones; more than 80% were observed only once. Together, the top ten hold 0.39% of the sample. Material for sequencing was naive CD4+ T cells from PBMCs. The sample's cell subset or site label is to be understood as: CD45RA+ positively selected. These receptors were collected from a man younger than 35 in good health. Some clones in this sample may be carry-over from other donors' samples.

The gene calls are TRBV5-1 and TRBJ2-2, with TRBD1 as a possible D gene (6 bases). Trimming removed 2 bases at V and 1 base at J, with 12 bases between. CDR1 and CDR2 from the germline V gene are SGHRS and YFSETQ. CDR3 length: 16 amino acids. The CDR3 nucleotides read TGCGCCAGCAGCTTCTTCCGGACAGTGAACACCGGGGAGCTGTTTTTT. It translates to CASSFFRTVNTGELFF.

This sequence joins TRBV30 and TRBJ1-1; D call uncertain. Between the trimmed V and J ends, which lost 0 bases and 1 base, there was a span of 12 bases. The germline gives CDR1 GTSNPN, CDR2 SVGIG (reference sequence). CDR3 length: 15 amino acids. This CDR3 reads CAWSVSGRPNTEAFF. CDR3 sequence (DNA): TGTGCCTGGAGTGTAAGCGGACGTCCGAACACTGAAGCTTTCTTT.

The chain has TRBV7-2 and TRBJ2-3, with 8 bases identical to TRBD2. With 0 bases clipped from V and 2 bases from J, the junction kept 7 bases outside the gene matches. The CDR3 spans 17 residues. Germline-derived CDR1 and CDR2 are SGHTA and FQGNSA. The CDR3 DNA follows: TGTGCCAGCAGCTTAGCGAGGGCGGGAGGTCCCACAGATACGCAGTATTTT. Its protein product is CASSLARAGGPTDTQYF.

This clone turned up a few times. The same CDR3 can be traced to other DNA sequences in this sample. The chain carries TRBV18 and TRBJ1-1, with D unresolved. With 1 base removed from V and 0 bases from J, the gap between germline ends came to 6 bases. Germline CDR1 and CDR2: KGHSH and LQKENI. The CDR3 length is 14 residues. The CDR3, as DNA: TGTGCCAGCTCACCACAGGGTTTGAACACTGAAGCTTTCTTT. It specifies CASSPQGLNTEAFF.

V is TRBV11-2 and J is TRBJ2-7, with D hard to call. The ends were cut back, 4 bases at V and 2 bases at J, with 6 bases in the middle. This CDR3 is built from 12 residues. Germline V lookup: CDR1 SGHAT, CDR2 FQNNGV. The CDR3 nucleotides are TGTGCCAGCAGCTCTCAAGCCTACGAGCAGTACTTC. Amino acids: CASSSQAYEQYF.

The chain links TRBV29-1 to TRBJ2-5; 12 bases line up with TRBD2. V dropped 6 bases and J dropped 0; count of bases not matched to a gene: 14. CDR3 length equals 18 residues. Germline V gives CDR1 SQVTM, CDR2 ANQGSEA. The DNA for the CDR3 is TGCAGCGTCACGAAACCCGGGACTAGCGGGCGAGACCAAGAGACCCAGTACTTC. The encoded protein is CSVTKPGTSGRDQETQYF.

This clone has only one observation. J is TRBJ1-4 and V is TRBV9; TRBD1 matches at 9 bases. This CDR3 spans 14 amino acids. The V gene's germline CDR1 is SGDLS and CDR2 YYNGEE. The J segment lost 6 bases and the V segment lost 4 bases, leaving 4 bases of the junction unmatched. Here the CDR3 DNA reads TGTGCCAGCAGCCCACAGGGGGCTTATGAAAAACTGTTTTTT. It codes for CASSPQGAYEKLFF.

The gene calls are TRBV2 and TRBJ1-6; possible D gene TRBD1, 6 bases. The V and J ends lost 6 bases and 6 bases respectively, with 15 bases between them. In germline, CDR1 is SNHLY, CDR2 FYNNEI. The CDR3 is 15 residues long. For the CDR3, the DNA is TGTGCCAGCAGGTTATCGACAGGCCCTAATTCACCCCTCCACTTT. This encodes CASRLSTGPNSPLHF. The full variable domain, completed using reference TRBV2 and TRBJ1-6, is EPEVTQTPSHQVTQMGQEVILRCVPISNHLYFYWYRQILGQKVEFLVSFYNNEISEKSEIFDDQFSVERPDGSNFTLKIRSTKLEDSAMYFCASRLSTGPNSPLHFGNGTRLTVT.

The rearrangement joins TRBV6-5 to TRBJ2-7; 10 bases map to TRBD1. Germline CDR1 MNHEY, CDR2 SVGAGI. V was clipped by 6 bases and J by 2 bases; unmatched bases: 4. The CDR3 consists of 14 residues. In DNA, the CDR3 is TGTGCCAGCAGACGGACAGGGGGAACCTACGAGCAGTACTTC. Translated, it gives CASRRTGGTYEQYF.

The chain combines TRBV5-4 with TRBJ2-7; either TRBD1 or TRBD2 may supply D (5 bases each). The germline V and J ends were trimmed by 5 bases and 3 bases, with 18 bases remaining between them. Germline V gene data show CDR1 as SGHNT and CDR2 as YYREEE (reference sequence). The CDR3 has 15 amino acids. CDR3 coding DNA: TGTGCCAGCAGTTCCAGCGGCAGGGTGGACTACGAGCAGTACTTC. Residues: CASSSSGRVDYEQYF.

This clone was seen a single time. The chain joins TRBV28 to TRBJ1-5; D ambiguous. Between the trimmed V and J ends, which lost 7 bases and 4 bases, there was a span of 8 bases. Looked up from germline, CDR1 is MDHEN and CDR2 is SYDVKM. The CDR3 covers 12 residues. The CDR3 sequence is CASTLVNQPQHF. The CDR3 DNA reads TGTGCCAGCACCCTCGTAAATCAGCCCCAGCATTTT.

The CDR3 protein is CASSYDKVSGSLETQYF. The DNA for the CDR3 is TGTGCCAGCAGCTATGATAAGGTTAGCGGGAGTCTGGAGACCCAGTACTTC. The chain joins TRBV7-9 to TRBJ2-5; 9 bases match TRBD2. The CDR3 consists of 17 residues. CDR1 is SEHNR, CDR2 FQNEAQ, per germline (reference sequence). After removal of 4 bases from V and 5 bases from J, the junction contained 14 bases not matched to a gene.

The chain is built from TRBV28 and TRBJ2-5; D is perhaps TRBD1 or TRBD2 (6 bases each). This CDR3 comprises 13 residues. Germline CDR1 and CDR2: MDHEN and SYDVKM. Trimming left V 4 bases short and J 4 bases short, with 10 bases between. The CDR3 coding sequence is TGTGCCAGCAGTTCGACGGGGGCAGAGACCCAGTACTTC. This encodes CASSSTGAETQYF.

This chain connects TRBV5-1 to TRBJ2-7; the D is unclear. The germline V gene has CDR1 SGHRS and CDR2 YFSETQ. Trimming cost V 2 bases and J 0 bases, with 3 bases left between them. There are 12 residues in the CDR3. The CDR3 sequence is CASSLLSYEQYF. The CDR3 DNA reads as TGCGCCAGCAGCTTACTCTCCTACGAGCAGTACTTC.